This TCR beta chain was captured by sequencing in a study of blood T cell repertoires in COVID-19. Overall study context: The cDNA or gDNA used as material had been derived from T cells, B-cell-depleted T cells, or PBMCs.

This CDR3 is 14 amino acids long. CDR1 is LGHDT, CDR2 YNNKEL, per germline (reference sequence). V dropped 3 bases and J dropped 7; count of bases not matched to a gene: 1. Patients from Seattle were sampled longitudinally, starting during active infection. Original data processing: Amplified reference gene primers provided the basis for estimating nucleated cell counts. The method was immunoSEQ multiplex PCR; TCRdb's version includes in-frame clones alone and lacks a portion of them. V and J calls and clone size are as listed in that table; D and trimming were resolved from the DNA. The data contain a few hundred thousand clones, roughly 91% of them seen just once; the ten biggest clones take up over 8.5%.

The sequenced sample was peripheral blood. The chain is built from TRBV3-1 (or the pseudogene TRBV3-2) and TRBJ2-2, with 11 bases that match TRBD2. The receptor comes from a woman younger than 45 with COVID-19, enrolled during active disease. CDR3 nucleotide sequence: TGTGCCAGCAGCCATCTAGCGGGGGGCGGGGAGCTGTTTTTT. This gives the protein CASSHLAGGGELFF.